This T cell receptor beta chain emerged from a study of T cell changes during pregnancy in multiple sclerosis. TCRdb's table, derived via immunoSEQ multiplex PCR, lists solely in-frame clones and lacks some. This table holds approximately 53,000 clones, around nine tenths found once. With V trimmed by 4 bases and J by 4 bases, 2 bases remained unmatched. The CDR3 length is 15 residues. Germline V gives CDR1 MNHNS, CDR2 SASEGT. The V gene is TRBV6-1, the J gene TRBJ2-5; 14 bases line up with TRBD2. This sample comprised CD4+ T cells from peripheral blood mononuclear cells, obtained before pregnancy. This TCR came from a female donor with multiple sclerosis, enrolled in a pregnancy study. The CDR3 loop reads CASSAGLAGVETQYF. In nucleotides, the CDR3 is TGTGCCAGCAGTGCGGGACTAGCGGGAGTAGAGACCCAGTACTTC.